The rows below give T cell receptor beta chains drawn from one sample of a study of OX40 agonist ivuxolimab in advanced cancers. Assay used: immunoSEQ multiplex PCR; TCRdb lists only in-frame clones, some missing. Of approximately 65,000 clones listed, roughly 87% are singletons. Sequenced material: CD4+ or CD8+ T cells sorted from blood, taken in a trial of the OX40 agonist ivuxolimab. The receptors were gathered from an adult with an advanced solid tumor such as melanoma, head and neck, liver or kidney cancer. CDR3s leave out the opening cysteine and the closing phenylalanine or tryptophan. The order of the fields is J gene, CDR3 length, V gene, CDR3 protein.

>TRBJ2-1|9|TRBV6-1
ASSDLPEQF
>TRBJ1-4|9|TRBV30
AWMGSEKLF
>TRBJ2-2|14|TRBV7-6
ASSFRGPSGTGELF
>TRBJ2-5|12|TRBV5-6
ASSGSGLGETQY
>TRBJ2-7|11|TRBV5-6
ASSAGQGNEQY
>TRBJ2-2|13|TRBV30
AWGTGGSLTGELF
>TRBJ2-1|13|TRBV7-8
ASSLGGDREGEQF
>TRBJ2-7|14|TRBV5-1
ASSLSSKGDLYEQY
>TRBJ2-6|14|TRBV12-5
ASGLVLGSGANVLT
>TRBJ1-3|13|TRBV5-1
ASSLDGGSGNTIY
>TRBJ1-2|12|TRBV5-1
ASSLNGGDVGYT
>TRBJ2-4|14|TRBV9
ASSVVRRGYQNIQY
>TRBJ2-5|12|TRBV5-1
ASSRGREGETQY
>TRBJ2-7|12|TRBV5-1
ASSLVSGSNEQY
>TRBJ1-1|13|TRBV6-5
ASRRQRQQNTEAF
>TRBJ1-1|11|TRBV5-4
ASSPERDTEAF
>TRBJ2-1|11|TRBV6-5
ASRTTGGHEQF
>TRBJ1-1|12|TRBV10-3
AISPIYRETEAF
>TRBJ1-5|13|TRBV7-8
ASSLSEVDNQPQH
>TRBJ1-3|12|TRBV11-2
ATVNRGGGNTIY
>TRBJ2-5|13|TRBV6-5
ASSPRRGFQETQY